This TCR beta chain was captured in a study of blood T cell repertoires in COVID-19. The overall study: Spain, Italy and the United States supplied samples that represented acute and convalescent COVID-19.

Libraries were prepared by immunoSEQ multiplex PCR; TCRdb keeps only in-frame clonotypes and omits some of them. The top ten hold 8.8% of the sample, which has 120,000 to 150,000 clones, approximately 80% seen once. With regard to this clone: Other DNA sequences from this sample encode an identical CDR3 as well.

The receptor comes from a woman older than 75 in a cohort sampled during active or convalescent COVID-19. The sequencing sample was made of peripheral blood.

For the CDR3, the DNA is TGCGCCAGCAGCTTGGGAGCAACTAATGAAAAACTGTTTTTT. Protein: CASSLGATNEKLFF. V and J are TRBV5-1 and TRBJ1-4; D uncertain. The CDR3 is made up of 14 amino acids. CDR1 and CDR2 (germline): SGHRS, YFSETQ. V lost 0 bases and J lost 0, with 3 bases in between.